This is a list of T cell receptor beta chains from one sample in a study of CD4 T cells in relation to SARS-CoV-2 and coronaviruses. Only in-frame clones appear in the TCRdb table, and some are missing; sequencing was by immunoSEQ multiplex PCR. The sample lists about 15,000 clones; roughly 78% were seen once. No antigen has been assigned to these receptors. The sample was CD4+ T cells from PBMCs, cultured in vitro. The receptor source for this set is a human donor in good health. Both conserved end residues are part of each CDR3. A D gene is named only where the DNA matches it firmly. Size values are once, few and many counts, or a class for expanded clones, and some rows have none.

clone_size j_call v_call d_call cdr3_aa cdr3_nt
few TRBJ2-7 TRBV25-1 - CASSRDIEYEQYF TGTGCCAGCAGTCGGGACATTGAGTACGAGCAGTACTTC
- TRBJ1-6 TRBV4-2 - CASSQDEGLKTPLHF TGTGCCAGCAGCCAAGACGAGGGGTTGAAGACACCCCTCCACTTT
- TRBJ1-1 TRBV19 - CASSMGEVNTEAFF TGTGCCAGTAGTATGGGGGAAGTGAACACTGAAGCTTTCTTT
once TRBJ1-2 TRBV19 - CASNVRAPPVYGYTF TGTGCCAGTAACGTGAGGGCTCCCCCCGTCTATGGCTACACCTTC
- TRBJ2-1 TRBV3-1/TRBV3-2 TRBD2 CASSQESVGLAVKNEQFF TGTGCCAGCAGCCAAGAAAGTGTGGGACTAGCGGTTAAAAATGAGCAGTTCTTC
- TRBJ1-1 TRBV12-3/TRBV12-4 - CASRYPGRTEAFF TGTGCCAGCAGATACCCGGGACGCACTGAAGCTTTCTTT
few TRBJ2-7 TRBV5-4 - CASSFMGGRYEQYF TGTGCCAGCAGCTTCATGGGGGGTAGGTACGAGCAGTACTTC
- TRBJ2-7 TRBV28 - CASSFASYEQYF TGTGCCAGCAGTTTCGCCAGCTACGAGCAGTACTTC
- TRBJ2-3 TRBV4-1 - CASSQEGWNRGTDTQYF TGCGCCAGCAGCCAAGAAGGGTGGAACCGCGGCACAGATACGCAGTATTTT
- TRBJ2-4 TRBV19 TRBD2 CASSVTSGRIENIQYF TGTGCCAGTAGTGTAACTAGCGGGAGAATTGAAAACATTCAGTACTTC
few TRBJ2-6 TRBV6-1 - CASSSGTFGANVLTF TGTGCCAGCAGTTCCGGGACGTTTGGGGCCAACGTCCTGACTTTC